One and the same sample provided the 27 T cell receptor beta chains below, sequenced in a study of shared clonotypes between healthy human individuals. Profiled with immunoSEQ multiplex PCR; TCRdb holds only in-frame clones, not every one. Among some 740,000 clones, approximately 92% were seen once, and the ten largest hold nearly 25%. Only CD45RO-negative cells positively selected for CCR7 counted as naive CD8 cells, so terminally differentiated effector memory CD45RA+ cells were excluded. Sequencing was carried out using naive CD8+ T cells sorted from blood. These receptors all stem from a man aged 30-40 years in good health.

CDR3 coding DNA: TGTGCCAGCAGCGGCCCGGGACAGGGAGTCACAGATACGCAGTATTTT. Its protein is CASSGPGQGVTDTQYF. This sequence joins TRBV11-2 and TRBJ2-3; TRBD1 aligns across 9 bases. This CDR3 contains 16 residues. Germline CDR1 and CDR2: SGHAT and FQNNGV. Losses at the gene ends were 5 bases for V and 2 bases for J; bases not matched to a gene: 8.

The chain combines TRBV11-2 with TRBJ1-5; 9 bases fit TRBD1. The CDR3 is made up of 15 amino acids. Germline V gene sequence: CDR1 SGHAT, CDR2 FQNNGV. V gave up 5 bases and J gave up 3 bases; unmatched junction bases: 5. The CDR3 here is CASSMGQGDNQPQHF. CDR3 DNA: TGTGCCAGCAGCATGGGACAGGGAGACAATCAGCCCCAGCATTTT.

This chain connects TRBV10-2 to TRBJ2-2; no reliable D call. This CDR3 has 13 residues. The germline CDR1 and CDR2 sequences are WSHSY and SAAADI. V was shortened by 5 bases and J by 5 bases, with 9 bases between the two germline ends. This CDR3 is CASSQAVTGELFF. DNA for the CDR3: TGCGCCAGCAGTCAAGCTGTGACCGGGGAGCTGTTTTTT.

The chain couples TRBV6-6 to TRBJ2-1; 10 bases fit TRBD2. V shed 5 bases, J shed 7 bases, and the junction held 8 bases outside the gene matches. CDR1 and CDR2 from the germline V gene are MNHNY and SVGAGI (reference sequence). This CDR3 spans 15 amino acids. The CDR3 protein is CASSPLAGERNEQFF. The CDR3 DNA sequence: TGTGCCAGCAGTCCTCTAGCGGGAGAGAGAAATGAGCAGTTCTTC.

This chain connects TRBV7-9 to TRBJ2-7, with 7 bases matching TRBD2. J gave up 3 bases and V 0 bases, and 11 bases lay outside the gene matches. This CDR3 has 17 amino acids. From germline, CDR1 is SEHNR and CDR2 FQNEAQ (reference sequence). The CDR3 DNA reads TGTGCCAGCAGCTTAGCTGGATGGGGAGGGAAGTTCTACGAGCAGTACTTC. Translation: CASSLAGWGGKFYEQYF.

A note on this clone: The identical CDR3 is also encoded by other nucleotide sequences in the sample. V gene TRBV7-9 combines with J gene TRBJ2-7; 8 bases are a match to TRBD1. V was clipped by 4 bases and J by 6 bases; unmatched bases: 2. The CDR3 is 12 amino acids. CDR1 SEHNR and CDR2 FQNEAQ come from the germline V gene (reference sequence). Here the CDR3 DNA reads TGTGCCAGCAGCTCAGGGGGCGGCGAGCAGTACTTC. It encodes CASSSGGGEQYF.

Here the CDR3 DNA reads TGTGCCAGCACCGCGACAGGGGGTAATGAAAAACTGTTTTTT. It specifies CASTATGGNEKLFF. This sequence joins TRBV28 and TRBJ1-4; 9 bases are shared with TRBD1. V gave up 7 bases and J gave up 4 bases; unmatched junction bases: 4. From germline, CDR1 is MDHEN and CDR2 SYDVKM. The length of the CDR3 is 14 residues.

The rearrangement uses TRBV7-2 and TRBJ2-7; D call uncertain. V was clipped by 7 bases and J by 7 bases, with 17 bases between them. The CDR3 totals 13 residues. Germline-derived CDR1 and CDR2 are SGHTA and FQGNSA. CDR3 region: CASTTFPTTEQYF. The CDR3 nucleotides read TGTGCCAGCACCACCTTCCCCACCACGGAGCAGTACTTC. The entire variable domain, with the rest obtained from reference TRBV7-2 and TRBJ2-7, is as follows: GAGVSQSPSNKVTEKGKDVELRCDPISGHTALYWYRQSLGQGLEFLIYFQGNSAPDKSGLPSDRFSAERTGGSVSTLTIQRTQQEDSAVYLCASTTFPTTEQYFGPGTRLTVT.

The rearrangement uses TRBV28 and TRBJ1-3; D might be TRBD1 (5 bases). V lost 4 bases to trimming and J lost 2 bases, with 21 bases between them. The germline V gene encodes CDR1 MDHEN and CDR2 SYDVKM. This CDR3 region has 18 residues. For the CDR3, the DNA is TGTGCCAGCAGTTCAAAAGTGTGGGACCGAAATCCTGGAAACACCATATATTTT. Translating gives CASSSKVWDRNPGNTIYF.

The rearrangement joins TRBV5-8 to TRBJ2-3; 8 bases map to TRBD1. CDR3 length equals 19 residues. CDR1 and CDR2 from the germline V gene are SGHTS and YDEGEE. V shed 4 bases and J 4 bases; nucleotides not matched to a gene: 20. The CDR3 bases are TGTGCCAGCAGCCCCCGTCTGGACAACGGACAGGGAGTAGCAGATACGCAGTATTTT. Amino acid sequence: CASSPRLDNGQGVADTQYF. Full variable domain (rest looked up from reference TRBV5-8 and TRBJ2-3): EAGVTQSPTHLIKTRGQQATLRCSPISGHTSVYWYQQALGLGLQFLLWYDEGEERNRGNFPPRFSGRQFPNYSSELNVNALELEDSALYLCASSPRLDNGQGVADTQYFGPGTRLTVL.

CDR3 amino acids: CASSGDTQYF. The CDR3 nucleotides are TGTGCCAGCAGCGGAGATACGCAGTATTTT. V usage is TRBV13 and J usage is TRBJ2-3; no clear D gene. CDR1 and CDR2 (germline): PRHDT, FYEKMQ (reference sequence). The V end lost 5 bases, the J end lost 5 bases, and 2 bases lay between the germline ends. The CDR3 loop spans 10 amino acids. The entire variable domain, with the rest obtained from reference TRBV13 and TRBJ2-3, is as follows: AAGVIQSPRHLIKEKRETATLKCYPIPRHDTVYWYQQGPGQDPQFLISFYEKMQSDKGSIPDRFSAQQFSDYHSELNMSSLELGDSALYFCASSGDTQYFGPGTRLTVL.

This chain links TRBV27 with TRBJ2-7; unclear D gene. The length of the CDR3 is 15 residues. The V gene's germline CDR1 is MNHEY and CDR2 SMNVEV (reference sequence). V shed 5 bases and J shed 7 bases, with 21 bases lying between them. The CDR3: CASSPGGVVSREQYF. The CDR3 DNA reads TGTGCCAGCAGTCCCGGTGGGGTTGTTTCAAGGGAGCAGTACTTC.

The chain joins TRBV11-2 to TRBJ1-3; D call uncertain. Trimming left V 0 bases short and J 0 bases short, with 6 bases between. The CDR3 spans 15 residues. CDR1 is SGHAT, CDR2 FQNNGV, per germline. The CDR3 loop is CASSLELYSGNTIYF. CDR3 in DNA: TGTGCCAGCAGCTTAGAGCTTTACTCTGGAAACACCATATATTTT.

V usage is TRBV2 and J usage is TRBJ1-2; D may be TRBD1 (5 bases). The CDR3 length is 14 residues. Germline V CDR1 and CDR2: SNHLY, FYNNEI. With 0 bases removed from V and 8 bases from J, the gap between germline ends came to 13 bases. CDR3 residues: CASSEAGGNGGYTF. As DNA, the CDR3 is TGTGCCAGCAGTGAAGCGGGGGGTAACGGAGGCTACACCTTC.

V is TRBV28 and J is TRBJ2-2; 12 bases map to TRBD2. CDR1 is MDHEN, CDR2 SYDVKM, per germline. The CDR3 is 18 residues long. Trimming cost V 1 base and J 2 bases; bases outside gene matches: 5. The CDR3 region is CASSLYPGLAGNTGELFF. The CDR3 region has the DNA TGTGCCAGCAGTTTATATCCGGGACTAGCGGGTAACACCGGGGAGCTGTTTTTT.

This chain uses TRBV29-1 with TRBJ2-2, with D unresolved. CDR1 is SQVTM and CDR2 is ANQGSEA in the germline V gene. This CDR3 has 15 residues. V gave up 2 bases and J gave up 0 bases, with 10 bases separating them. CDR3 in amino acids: CSVESWQTNTGELFF. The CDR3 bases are TGCAGCGTTGAATCGTGGCAGACGAACACCGGGGAGCTGTTTTTT.

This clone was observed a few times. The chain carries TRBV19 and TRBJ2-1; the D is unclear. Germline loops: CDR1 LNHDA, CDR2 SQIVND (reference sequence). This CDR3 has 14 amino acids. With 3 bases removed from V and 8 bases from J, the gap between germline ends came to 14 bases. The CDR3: CASSIVRPSDEQFF. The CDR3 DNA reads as TGTGCCAGTAGTATTGTGAGACCGAGCGATGAGCAGTTCTTC.

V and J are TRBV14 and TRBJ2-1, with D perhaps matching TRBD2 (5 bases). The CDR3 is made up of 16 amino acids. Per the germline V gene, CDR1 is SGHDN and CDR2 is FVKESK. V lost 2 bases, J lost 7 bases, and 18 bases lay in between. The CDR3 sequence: CASSQKTAVLANEQFF. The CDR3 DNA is TGTGCCAGCAGCCAAAAAACAGCGGTCCTAGCTAATGAGCAGTTCTTC.

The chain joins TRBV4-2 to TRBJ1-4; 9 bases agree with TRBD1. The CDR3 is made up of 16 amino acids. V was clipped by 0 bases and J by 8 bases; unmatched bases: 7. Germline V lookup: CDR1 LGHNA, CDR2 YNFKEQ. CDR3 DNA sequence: TGTGCCAGCAGCCAAGATTCGGGGACAGGGCCAGAAAAACTGTTTTTT. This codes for CASSQDSGTGPEKLFF.

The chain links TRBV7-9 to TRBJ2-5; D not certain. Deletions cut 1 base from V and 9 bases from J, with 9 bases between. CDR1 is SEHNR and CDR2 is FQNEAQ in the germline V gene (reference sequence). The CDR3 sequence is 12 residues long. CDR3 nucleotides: TGTGCCAGCAGCTTAGGTCGTTATCCCCAGTACTTC. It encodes CASSLGRYPQYF. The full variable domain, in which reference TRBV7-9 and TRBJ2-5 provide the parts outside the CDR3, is DTGVSQNPRHKITKRGQNVTFRCDPISEHNRLYWYRQTLGQGPEFLTYFQNEAQLEKSRLLSDRFSAERPKGSFSTLEIQRTEQGDSAMYLCASSLGRYPQYFGPGTRLLVL.

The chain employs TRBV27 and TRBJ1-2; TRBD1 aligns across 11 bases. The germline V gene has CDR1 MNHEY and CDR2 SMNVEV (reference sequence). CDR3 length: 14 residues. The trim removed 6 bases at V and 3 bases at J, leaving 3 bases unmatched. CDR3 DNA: TGTGCCAGCAGGGGACAGGGGGTCGACTATGGCTACACCTTC. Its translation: CASRGQGVDYGYTF.

CDR3 in DNA: TGTGCCAGCAGCTTCGGACAGGGGGACCAGCCCCAGCATTTT. Its protein is CASSFGQGDQPQHF. This chain connects TRBV6-6 to TRBJ1-5; 10 nucleotides match TRBD1. This CDR3 comprises 14 residues. The junction had 6 bases not matched to a gene; V was cut back by 6 bases and J by 7 bases. Germline loops: CDR1 MNHNY, CDR2 SVGAGI (reference sequence).

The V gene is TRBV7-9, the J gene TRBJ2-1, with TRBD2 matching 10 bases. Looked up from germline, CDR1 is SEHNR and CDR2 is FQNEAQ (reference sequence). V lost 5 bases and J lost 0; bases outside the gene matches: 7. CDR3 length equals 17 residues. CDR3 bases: TGTGCCAGCAGCCCGGGACTAGCGACAGACTCCTACAATGAGCAGTTCTTC. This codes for CASSPGLATDSYNEQFF.

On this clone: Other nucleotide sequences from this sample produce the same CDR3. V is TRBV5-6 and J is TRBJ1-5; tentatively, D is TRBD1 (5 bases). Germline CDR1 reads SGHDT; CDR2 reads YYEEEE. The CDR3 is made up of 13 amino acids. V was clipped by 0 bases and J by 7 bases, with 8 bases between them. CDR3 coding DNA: TGTGCCAGCAGCTTGGGTGGGGGGCAGCCCCAGCATTTT. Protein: CASSLGGGQPQHF. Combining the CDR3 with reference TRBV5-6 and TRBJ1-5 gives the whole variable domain DAGVTQSPTHLIKTRGQQVTLRCSPKSGHDTVSWYQQALGQGPQFIFQYYEEEERQRGNFPDRFSGHQFPNYSSELNVNALLLGDSALYLCASSLGGGQPQHFGDGTRLSIL.

The CDR3 DNA follows: TGTGCCAGCAGCCCAAAGACAGGGACCGGGGAGCTGTTTTTT. It yields the protein CASSPKTGTGELFF. The chain has TRBV7-9 and TRBJ2-2, with 7 bases aligning to TRBD1. There are 14 residues in the CDR3. Trimming cost V 5 bases and J 5 bases; bases outside gene matches: 5. Per germline, CDR1 SEHNR and CDR2 FQNEAQ (reference sequence). Based on the CDR3 plus reference TRBV7-9 and TRBJ2-2, the full variable domain is DTGVSQNPRHKITKRGQNVTFRCDPISEHNRLYWYRQTLGQGPEFLTYFQNEAQLEKSRLLSDRFSAERPKGSFSTLEIQRTEQGDSAMYLCASSPKTGTGELFFGEGSRLTVL.

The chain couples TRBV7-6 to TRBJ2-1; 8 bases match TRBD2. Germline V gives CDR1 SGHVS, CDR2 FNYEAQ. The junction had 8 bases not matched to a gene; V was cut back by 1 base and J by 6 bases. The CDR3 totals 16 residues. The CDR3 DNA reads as TGTGCCAGCAGCTTAGGGACCTCGGGACTAGTCAATGAGCAGTTCTTC. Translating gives CASSLGTSGLVNEQFF. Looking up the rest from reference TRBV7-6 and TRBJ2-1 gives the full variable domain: GAGVSQSPRYKVTKRGQDVALRCDPISGHVSLYWYRQALGQGPEFLTYFNYEAQQDKSGLPNDRFSAERPEGSISTLTIQRTEQRDSAMYRCASSLGTSGLVNEQFFGPGTRLTVL.

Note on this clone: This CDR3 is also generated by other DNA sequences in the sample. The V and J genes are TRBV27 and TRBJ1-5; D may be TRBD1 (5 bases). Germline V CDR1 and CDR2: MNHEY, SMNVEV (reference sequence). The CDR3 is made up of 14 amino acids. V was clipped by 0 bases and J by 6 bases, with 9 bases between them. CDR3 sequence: CASSLSAGTQPQHF. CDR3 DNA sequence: TGTGCCAGCAGTTTATCGGCAGGGACTCAGCCCCAGCATTTT.